This T cell receptor beta chain originates from a study of human T cells and chemical hapten exposure. Study details: Per-sample TCR yields varied mainly from small pooled library volume differences.

Time point denoted: pre-sensitization, week 0. As to treatment: therapeutic diphenylcyclopropenone sensitization with weekly scalp DPC. A single record per CDR3 protein comes from TCRdb applying MiXCR to the RACE reads. The sample includes over 300,000 distinct CDR3 sequences, roughly 5.3% of them seen just once. CDR1 SGDLS and CDR2 YYNGEE come from the germline V gene. The CDR3 is 12 residues long. Trimming removed 7 bases at V and 5 bases at J, with 9 bases between. The TCR originated in a woman aged 50 to 65 with alopecia areata. Some clones in this sample may be carry-over from other donors' samples. Sequencing used whole blood, obtained in connection with sensitization to the hapten diphenylcyclopropenone (DPC). The V and J genes are TRBV9 and TRBJ2-2; D remains ambiguous. CDR3 sequence reads: CASGGLTGELFF. CDR3 in DNA: TGTGCCAGCGGCGGTTTAACCGGGGAGCTGTTTTTT.